A selection of T cell receptor beta chains follows, all from one sample in a study of T cells expressing NK-cell markers. Using the 5' RACE reads, TCRdb records one entry per CDR3 protein without DNA. Here the sample table reports some 140,000 distinct CDR3 sequences. The sample taken for sequencing was blood T cells: a sorted CD56 or NKG2C T cell subset, CD4+ or CD8+ T cells, or bulk PBMC T cells (not recorded which). All receptors come from a woman between 45 and 60 years old in good health. Each CDR3 is given with its conserved first and last residue. The order of the fields is J gene, V gene, CDR3 protein.

j_gene: TRBJ2-1
v_gene: TRBV4-1
CDR3aa: CASSPTSAGGPGNEQFF

j_gene: TRBJ2-3
v_gene: TRBV3-1
CDR3aa: CASSQGNTDTQYF

j_gene: TRBJ1-1
v_gene: TRBV13
CDR3aa: CASSYGGLNTEAFF

j_gene: TRBJ2-2
v_gene: TRBV27
CDR3aa: CASSLFLGELFF

j_gene: TRBJ1-1
v_gene: TRBV5-6
CDR3aa: CASSFGTDTLRWTEAFF

j_gene: TRBJ2-1
v_gene: TRBV6-6
CDR3aa: CASSASGYNEQFF

j_gene: TRBJ1-1
v_gene: TRBV5-1
CDR3aa: CASSSRQGGLGGTEAFF

j_gene: TRBJ2-2
v_gene: TRBV11-3
CDR3aa: CASSHWDSNTGELFF

j_gene: TRBJ2-1
v_gene: TRBV11-3
CDR3aa: CASSLRDRGWEQFF

j_gene: TRBJ2-2
v_gene: TRBV27
CDR3aa: CASRGWAEYNTGELFF

j_gene: TRBJ2-1
v_gene: TRBV3-1
CDR3aa: CASSQGLLGSYNEQFF

j_gene: TRBJ1-5
v_gene: TRBV7-8
CDR3aa: CAGGTGEGIGDQPQHF

j_gene: TRBJ1-2
v_gene: TRBV5-4
CDR3aa: CASSLTGNYDGYTF

j_gene: TRBJ1-2
v_gene: TRBV7-8
CDR3aa: CASSFTDNPYGYTF

j_gene: TRBJ2-5
v_gene: TRBV27
CDR3aa: CASSLLGWETQYF

j_gene: TRBJ1-2
v_gene: TRBV12-3/TRBV12-4
CDR3aa: CASSHRTEGYTF

j_gene: TRBJ2-5
v_gene: TRBV24-1
CDR3aa: CATSDLKGQDQETQYF

j_gene: TRBJ2-7
v_gene: TRBV12-3/TRBV12-4
CDR3aa: CASSFREREDPYEQYF

j_gene: TRBJ1-2
v_gene: TRBV4-1
CDR3aa: CASSQDRVGYTF

j_gene: TRBJ1-1
v_gene: TRBV7-6
CDR3aa: CASSLGGWLNTEAFF

j_gene: TRBJ2-1
v_gene: TRBV7-8
CDR3aa: CASSRTSVYNEQFF

j_gene: TRBJ1-3
v_gene: TRBV7-9
CDR3aa: CASSLDAGTGGFGNTIYF

j_gene: TRBJ1-5
v_gene: TRBV4-1
CDR3aa: CASSQIGSARPQHF

j_gene: TRBJ2-1
v_gene: TRBV10-3
CDR3aa: CAISDIAGYPRMLYNEQFF

j_gene: TRBJ2-2
v_gene: TRBV7-6
CDR3aa: CASSLAISSGSWTRELFF

j_gene: TRBJ2-1
v_gene: TRBV20-1
CDR3aa: CSARHPLAEQFF

j_gene: TRBJ2-2
v_gene: TRBV12-3/TRBV12-4
CDR3aa: CASLGLSDTGELFF

j_gene: TRBJ2-4
v_gene: TRBV7-9
CDR3aa: CASSSLRDRDPIQYF

j_gene: TRBJ2-5
v_gene: TRBV4-1
CDR3aa: CASSQAFLGAPETQYF

j_gene: TRBJ2-7
v_gene: TRBV14
CDR3aa: CASSQAVIPYEQYF

j_gene: TRBJ2-1
v_gene: TRBV6-1
CDR3aa: CASITGILGDEQFF

j_gene: TRBJ1-5
v_gene: TRBV2
CDR3aa: CASGGSKSSSNQPQHF

j_gene: TRBJ2-1
v_gene: TRBV11-2
CDR3aa: CASSNNGGLSPQFF

j_gene: TRBJ2-1
v_gene: TRBV27
CDR3aa: CASSFGASYTYNEQFF

j_gene: TRBJ1-5
v_gene: TRBV6-5
CDR3aa: CASSQGASNQPQHF

j_gene: TRBJ2-2
v_gene: TRBV15
CDR3aa: CATSRDGGELFF

j_gene: TRBJ1-2
v_gene: TRBV27
CDR3aa: CASSKGFYGYTF

j_gene: TRBJ2-3
v_gene: TRBV12-3/TRBV12-4
CDR3aa: CASSPRGSFTDTQYF

j_gene: TRBJ2-7
v_gene: TRBV9
CDR3aa: CASSVVPDDEQYF

j_gene: TRBJ2-2
v_gene: TRBV5-1
CDR3aa: CASSLVPNTGELFF

j_gene: TRBJ2-2
v_gene: TRBV12-3/TRBV12-4
CDR3aa: CAWTQNTGELFF

j_gene: TRBJ2-7
v_gene: TRBV6-5
CDR3aa: CASSKQGLISYEQYF

j_gene: TRBJ2-2
v_gene: TRBV7-2
CDR3aa: CASSLALGLGGELFF

j_gene: TRBJ2-1
v_gene: TRBV10-3
CDR3aa: CAISERLADNNEQFF

j_gene: TRBJ1-4
v_gene: TRBV7-6
CDR3aa: CASSPMGGKLFF

j_gene: TRBJ1-1
v_gene: TRBV4-1
CDR3aa: CASSQGTGVEAFF

j_gene: TRBJ2-3
v_gene: TRBV12-3/TRBV12-4
CDR3aa: CASSHGLAGDSQYF

j_gene: TRBJ1-1
v_gene: TRBV27
CDR3aa: CASSLSMGQGAFF

j_gene: TRBJ2-7
v_gene: TRBV2
CDR3aa: CASSDPTEQYF

j_gene: TRBJ2-7
v_gene: TRBV29-1
CDR3aa: CSVISTTDIAYEQYF

j_gene: TRBJ2-5
v_gene: TRBV12-3/TRBV12-4
CDR3aa: CASSLALQVSQQETQYF

j_gene: TRBJ1-6
v_gene: TRBV7-9
CDR3aa: CASSLDGPLHF